This TCR beta chain was captured in a study of TIL therapy for anti-PD-1-resistant metastatic lung cancer. Time point specified: pre-treatment sample, taken before nivolumab and TIL therapy. The tumor samples were excised metastases, mostly pleural nodules or supraclavicular lymph nodes. The germline CDR1 and CDR2 sequences are LNHDA and SQIVND (reference sequence). Between the trimmed V and J ends, which lost 4 bases and 2 bases, there was a span of 13 bases. The CDR3 runs 15 residues. Sequencing used immunoSEQ v3. Method: immunoSEQ multiplex PCR; TCRdb's copy keeps in-frame clones and lacks some. The sample lists approximately 12,000 clones, roughly 63% seen once, with 6% to 8% in the top ten.

This chain links TRBV19 with TRBJ2-3, with D possibly being TRBD1 or TRBD2 (6 bases each). The sequence was obtained from a person aged 25-80 years with non-small cell lung cancer. The sequencing used tumor tissue, collected at baseline. The CDR3 DNA sequence: TGTGCCAGTAGTAATGGGGGGCGCGACACAGATACGCAGTATTTT. Its translation is CASSNGGRDTDTQYF.